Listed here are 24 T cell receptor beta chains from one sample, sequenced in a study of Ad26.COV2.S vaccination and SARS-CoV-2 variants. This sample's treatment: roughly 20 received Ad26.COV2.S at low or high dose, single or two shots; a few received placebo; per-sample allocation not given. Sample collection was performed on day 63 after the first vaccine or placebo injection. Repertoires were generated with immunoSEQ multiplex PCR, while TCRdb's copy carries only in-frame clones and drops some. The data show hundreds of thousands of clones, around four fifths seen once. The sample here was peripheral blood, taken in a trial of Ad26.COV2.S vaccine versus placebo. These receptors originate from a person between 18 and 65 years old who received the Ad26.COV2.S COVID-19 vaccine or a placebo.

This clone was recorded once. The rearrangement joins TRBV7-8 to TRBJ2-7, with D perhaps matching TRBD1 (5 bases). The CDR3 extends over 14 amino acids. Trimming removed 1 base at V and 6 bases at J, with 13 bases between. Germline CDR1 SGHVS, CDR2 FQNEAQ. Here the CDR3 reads CASSLGGRASEQYF. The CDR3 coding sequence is TGTGCCAGCAGCTTAGGTGGCAGGGCAAGCGAGCAGTACTTC.

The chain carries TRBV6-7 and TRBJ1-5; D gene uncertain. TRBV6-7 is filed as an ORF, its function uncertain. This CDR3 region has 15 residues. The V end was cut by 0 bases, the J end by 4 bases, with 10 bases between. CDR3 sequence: CASSYSIGRNQPQHF. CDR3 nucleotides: TGTGCCAGCAGTTACTCGATCGGGAGGAATCAGCCCCAGCATTTT.

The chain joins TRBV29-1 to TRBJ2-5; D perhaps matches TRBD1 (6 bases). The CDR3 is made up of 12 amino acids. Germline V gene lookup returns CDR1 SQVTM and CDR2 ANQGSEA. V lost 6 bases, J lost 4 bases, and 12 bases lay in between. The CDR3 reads CSVLGQRETQYF. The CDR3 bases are TGCAGCGTCTTGGGACAACGAGAGACCCAGTACTTC.

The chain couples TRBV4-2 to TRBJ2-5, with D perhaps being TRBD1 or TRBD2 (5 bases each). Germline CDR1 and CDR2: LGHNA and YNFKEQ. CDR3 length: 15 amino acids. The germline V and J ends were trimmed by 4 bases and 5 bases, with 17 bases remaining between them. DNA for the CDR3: TGTGCCAGCAGCCCCACCGGGACGGAGCTTGAGACCCAGTACTTC. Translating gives CASSPTGTELETQYF.

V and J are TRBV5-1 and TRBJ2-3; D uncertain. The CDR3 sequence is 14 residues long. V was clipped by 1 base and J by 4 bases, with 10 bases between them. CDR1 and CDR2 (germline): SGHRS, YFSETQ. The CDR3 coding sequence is TGCGCCAGCAGCTTGCAGGCCGCATCAGATACGCAGTATTTT. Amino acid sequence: CASSLQAASDTQYF.

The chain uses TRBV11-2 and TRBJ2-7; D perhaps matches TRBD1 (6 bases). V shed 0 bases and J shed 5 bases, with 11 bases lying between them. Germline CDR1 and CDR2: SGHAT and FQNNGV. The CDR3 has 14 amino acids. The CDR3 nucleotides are TGTGCCAGCAGCTTAGAAGGGGGTTCCCACGAGCAGTACTTC. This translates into CASSLEGGSHEQYF.

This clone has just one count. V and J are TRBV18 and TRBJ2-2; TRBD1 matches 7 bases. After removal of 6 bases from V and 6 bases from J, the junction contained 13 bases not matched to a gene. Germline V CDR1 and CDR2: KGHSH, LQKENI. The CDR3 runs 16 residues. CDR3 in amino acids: CASSSRMQGEPGELFF. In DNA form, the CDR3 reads TGTGCCAGCTCGTCTAGAATGCAGGGGGAGCCCGGGGAGCTGTTTTTT.

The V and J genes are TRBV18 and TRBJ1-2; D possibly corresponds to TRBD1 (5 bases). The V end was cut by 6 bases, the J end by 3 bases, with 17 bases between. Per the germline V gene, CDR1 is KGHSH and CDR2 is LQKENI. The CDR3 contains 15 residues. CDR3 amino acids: CASSRGGSSHYGYTF. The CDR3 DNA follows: TGTGCCAGCTCGCGGGGGGGTTCTTCCCACTATGGCTACACCTTC.

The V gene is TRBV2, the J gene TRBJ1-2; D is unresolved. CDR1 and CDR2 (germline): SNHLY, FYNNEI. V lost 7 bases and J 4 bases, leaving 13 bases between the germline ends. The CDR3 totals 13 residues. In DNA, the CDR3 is TGTGCCAGCATGATGGAGGCCGCCTATGGCTACACCTTC. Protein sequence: CASMMEAAYGYTF.

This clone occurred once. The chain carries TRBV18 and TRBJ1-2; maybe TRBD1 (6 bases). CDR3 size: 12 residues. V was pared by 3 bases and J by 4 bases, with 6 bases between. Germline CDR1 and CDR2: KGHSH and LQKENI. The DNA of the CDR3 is TGTGCCAGCTCACCGGGGGCCTATGGCTACACCTTC. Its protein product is CASSPGAYGYTF. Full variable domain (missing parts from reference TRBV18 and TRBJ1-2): NAGVMQNPRHLVRRRGQEARLRCSPMKGHSHVYWYRQLPEEGLKFMVYLQKENIIDESGMPKERFSAEFPKEGPSILRIQQVVRGDSAAYFCASSPGAYGYTFGSGTRLTVV.

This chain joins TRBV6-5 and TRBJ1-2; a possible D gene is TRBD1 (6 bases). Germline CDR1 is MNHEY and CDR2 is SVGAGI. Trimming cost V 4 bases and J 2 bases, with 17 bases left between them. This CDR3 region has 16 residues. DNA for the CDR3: TGTGCCAGCAGTTCCCCCCTTGGGGGGCTGAACTATGGCTACACCTTC. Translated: CASSSPLGGLNYGYTF.

Here the CDR3 reads CASSPIQILTGELQETQYF. CDR3 nucleotides: TGTGCCAGCAGCCCAATCCAGATCCTGACAGGGGAGCTCCAAGAGACCCAGTACTTC. The V and J genes are TRBV7-9 and TRBJ2-5; 8 bases fit TRBD1. Trimming removed 5 bases from V and 1 base from J; junction bases left unmatched: 18. The CDR3 runs to 19 residues. CDR1 is SEHNR and CDR2 is FQNEAQ in the germline V gene (reference sequence).

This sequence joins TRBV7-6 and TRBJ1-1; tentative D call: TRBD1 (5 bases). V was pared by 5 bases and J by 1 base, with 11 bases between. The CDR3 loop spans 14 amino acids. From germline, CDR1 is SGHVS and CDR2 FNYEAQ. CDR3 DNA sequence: TGTGCCAGCAGCCCCAGGGTGGGGAACACTGAAGCTTTCTTT. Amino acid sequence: CASSPRVGNTEAFF. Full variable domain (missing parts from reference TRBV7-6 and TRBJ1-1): GAGVSQSPRYKVTKRGQDVALRCDPISGHVSLYWYRQALGQGPEFLTYFNYEAQQDKSGLPNDRFSAERPEGSISTLTIQRTEQRDSAMYRCASSPRVGNTEAFFGQGTRLTVV.

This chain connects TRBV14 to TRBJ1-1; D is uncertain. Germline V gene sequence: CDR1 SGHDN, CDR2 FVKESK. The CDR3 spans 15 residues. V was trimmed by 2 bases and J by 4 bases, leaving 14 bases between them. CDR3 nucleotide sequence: TGTGCCAGCAGCCAACCTCCAGGATTAGGCACTGAAGCTTTCTTT. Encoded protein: CASSQPPGLGTEAFF. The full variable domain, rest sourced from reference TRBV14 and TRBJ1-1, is EAGVTQFPSHSVIEKGQTVTLRCDPISGHDNLYWYRRVMGKEIKFLLHFVKESKQDESGMPNNRFLAERTGGTYSTLKVQPAELEDSGVYFCASSQPPGLGTEAFFGQGTRLTVV.

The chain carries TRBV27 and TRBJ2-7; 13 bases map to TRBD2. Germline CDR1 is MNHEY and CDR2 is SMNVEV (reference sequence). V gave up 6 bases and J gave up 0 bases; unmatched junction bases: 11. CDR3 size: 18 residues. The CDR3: CASSLGTSGNPYSYEQYF. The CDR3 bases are TGTGCCAGCAGCCTGGGGACTAGCGGGAACCCCTACTCCTACGAGCAGTACTTC.

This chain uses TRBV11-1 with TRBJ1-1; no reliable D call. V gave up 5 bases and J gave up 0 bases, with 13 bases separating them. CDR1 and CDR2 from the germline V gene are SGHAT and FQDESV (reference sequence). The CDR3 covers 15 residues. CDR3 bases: TGTGCCAGCAGCCACCGGCCCTACCTGAACACTGAAGCTTTCTTT. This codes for CASSHRPYLNTEAFF.

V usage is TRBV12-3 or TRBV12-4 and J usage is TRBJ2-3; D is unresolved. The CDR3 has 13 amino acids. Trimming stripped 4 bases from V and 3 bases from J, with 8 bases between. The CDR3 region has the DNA TGTGCCAGCAGTTCGTGGGGAACAGATACGCAGTATTTT. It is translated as CASSSWGTDTQYF.

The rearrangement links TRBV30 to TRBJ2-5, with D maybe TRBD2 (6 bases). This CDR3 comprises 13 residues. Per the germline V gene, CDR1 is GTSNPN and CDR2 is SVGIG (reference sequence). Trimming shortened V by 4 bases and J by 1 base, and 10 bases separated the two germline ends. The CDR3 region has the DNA TGTGCCTGGACCTGGACTACCCAAGAGACCCAGTACTTC. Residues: CAWTWTTQETQYF. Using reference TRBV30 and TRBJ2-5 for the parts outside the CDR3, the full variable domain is SQTIHQWPATLVQPVGSPLSLECTVEGTSNPNLYWYRQAAGRGLQLLFYSVGIGQISSEVPQNLSASRPQDRQFILSSKKLLLSDSGFYLCAWTWTTQETQYFGPGTRLLVL.

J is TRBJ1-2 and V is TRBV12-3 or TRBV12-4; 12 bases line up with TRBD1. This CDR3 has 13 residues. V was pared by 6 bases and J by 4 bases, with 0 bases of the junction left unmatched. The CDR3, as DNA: TGTGCCAGCAGGGGACAGGGGGCCTATGGCTACACCTTC. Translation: CASRGQGAYGYTF.

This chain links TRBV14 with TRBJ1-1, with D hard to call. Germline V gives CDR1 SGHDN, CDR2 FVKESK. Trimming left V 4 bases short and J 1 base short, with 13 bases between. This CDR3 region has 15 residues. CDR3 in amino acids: CASSPAKLRNTEAFF. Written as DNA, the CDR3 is TGTGCCAGCAGCCCAGCCAAGCTTCGGAACACTGAAGCTTTCTTT.

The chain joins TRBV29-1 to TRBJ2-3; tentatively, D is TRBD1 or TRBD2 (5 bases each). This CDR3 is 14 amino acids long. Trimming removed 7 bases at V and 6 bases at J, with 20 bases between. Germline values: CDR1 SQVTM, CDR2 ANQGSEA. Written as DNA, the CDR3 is TGCAGCGGGGGGACCGGGGCAGAGGGGGATACGCAGTATTTT. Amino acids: CSGGTGAEGDTQYF.

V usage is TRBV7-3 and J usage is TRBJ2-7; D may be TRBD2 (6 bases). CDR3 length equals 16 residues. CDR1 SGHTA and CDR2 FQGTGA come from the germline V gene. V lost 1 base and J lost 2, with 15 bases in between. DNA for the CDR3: TGTGCCAGCAGCTTAAGGGGCGGGACCACAGCCTACGAGCAGTACTTC. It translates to CASSLRGGTTAYEQYF.

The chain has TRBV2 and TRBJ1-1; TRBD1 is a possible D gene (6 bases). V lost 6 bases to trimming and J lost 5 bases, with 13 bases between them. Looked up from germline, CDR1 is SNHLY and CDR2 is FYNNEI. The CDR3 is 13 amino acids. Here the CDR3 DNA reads TGTGCCAGCAGGCGTACAGGGCTGACTGAAGCTTTCTTT. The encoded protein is CASRRTGLTEAFF. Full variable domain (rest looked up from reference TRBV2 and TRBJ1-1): EPEVTQTPSHQVTQMGQEVILRCVPISNHLYFYWYRQILGQKVEFLVSFYNNEISEKSEIFDDQFSVERPDGSNFTLKIRSTKLEDSAMYFCASRRTGLTEAFFGQGTRLTVV.

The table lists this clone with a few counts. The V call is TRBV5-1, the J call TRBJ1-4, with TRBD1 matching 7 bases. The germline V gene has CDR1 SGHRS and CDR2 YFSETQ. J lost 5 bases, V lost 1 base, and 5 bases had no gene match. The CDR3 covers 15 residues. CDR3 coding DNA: TGCGCCAGCAGCTTGACCCCGGACAGGAATGAAAAACTGTTTTTT. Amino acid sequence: CASSLTPDRNEKLFF.